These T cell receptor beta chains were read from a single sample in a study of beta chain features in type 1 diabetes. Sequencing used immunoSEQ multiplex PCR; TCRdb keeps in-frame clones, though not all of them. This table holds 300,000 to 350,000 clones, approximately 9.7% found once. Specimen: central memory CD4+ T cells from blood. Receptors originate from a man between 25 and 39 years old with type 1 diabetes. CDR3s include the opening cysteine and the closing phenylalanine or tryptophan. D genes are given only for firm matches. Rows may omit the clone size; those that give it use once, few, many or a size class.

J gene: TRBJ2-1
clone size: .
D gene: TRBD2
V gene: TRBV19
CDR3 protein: CASSRSGGSYNEQFF
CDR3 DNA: TGTGCCAGTAGTCGTAGCGGGGGGAGCTACAATGAGCAGTTCTTC

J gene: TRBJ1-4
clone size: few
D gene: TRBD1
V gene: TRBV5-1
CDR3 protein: CASSLAGTGEEKLFF
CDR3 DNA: TGCGCCAGCAGCTTGGCCGGGACAGGGGAGGAAAAACTGTTTTTT

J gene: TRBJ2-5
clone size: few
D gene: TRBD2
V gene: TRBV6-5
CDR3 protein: CASRHTAGEGRTQYF
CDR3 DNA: TGTGCCAGCAGACATACGGCCGGGGAGGGGAGGACCCAGTACTTC

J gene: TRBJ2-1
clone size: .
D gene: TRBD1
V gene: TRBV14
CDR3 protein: CASSLLGTGINHNEQFF
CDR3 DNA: TGTGCCAGCAGCCTCCTGGGGACAGGGATTAACCACAATGAGCAGTTCTTC

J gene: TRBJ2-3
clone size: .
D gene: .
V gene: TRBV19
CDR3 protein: CASSGQGRADTQYF
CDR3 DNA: TGTGCCAGTAGTGGCCAGGGGAGAGCAGATACGCAGTATTTT

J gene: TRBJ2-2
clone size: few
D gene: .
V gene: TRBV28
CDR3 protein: CASSLWTSTGELFF
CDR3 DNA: TGTGCCAGCAGTTTATGGACTAGCACCGGGGAGCTGTTTTTT

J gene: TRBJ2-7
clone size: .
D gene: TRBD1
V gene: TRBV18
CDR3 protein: CASSTGQGRLGQYF
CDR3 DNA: TGTGCCAGCTCTACGGGACAGGGGCGCCTGGGGCAGTACTTC

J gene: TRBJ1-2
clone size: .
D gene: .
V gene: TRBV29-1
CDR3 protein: CSVQAAGGYTF
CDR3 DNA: TGCAGCGTTCAGGCGGCGGGCGGCTACACCTTC

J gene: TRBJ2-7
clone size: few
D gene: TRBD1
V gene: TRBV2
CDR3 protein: CASSTRQGANEQYF
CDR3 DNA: TGTGCCAGCAGTACCCGGCAGGGGGCCAACGAGCAGTACTTC

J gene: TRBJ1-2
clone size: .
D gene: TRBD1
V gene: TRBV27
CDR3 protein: CASSPTGSYGYTF
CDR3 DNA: TGTGCCAGCAGTCCGACAGGGTCCTATGGCTACACCTTC

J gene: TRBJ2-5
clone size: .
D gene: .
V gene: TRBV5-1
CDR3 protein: CASSSTGTGAETQYF
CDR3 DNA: TGCGCCAGCAGTTCTACAGGGACGGGGGCAGAGACCCAGTACTTC

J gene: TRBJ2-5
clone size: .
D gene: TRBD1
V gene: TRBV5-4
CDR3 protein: CASSLIGQGVETQYF
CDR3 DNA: TGTGCCAGCAGCTTGATCGGACAGGGAGTGGAGACCCAGTACTTC

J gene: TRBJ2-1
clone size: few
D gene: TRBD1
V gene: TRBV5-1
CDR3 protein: CASSLTDRFFEQFF
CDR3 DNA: TGCGCCAGCAGCTTGACGGACAGGTTTTTTGAGCAGTTCTTC

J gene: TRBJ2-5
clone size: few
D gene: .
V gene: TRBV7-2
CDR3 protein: CASSRGVQETQYF
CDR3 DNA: TGTGCCAGCAGCAGGGGGGTCCAAGAGACCCAGTACTTC

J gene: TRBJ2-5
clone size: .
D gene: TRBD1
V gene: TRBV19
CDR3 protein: CASSPRGRRETQYF
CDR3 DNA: TGTGCCAGCAGCCCCAGGGGGCGACGAGAGACCCAGTACTTC

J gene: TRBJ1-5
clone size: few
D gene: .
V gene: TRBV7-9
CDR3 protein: CASSLDRSDQPQHF
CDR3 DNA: TGTGCCAGCAGCTTAGATCGGTCGGATCAGCCCCAGCATTTT

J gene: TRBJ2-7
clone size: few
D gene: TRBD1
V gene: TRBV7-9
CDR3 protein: CASSLGQGAKQYF
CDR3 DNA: TGTGCCAGCAGCTTAGGGCAGGGGGCTAAGCAGTACTTC